These 30 T cell receptor beta chains share one sample of origin, sequenced in a study of blood T cell repertoires in COVID-19. The protocol was immunoSEQ multiplex PCR, while the TCRdb copy is restricted to in-frame clones and leaves out a portion. The table has roughly 140,000 clones, about 88% seen once. Sequencing was carried out using peripheral blood. The receptor set was obtained from a human donor in a cohort sampled during active COVID-19.

The chain uses TRBV4-2 and TRBJ2-1, with TRBD2 identical over 13 bases. The CDR3 is 19 amino acids. J was trimmed by 0 bases and V by 4 bases; bases with no gene match: 9. Looked up from germline, CDR1 is LGHNA and CDR2 is YNFKEQ. The CDR3, as DNA: TGTGCCAGCAGCCTGGGACTAGCGGGACCATCTGCCTCCTACAATGAGCAGTTCTTC. It is translated as CASSLGLAGPSASYNEQFF.

The chain is built from TRBV2 and TRBJ1-5; D may be TRBD1 (5 bases). The CDR3 is 16 amino acids. The V gene's germline CDR1 is SNHLY and CDR2 FYNNEI. The ends were cut back, 1 base at V and 5 bases at J, with 15 bases in the middle. CDR3 nucleotide sequence: TGTGCCAGCAGTGAAGGAGGCCAGGGATGGGATCAGCCCCAGCATTTT. It translates to CASSEGGQGWDQPQHF.

This clone was seen only a few times. The chain is built from TRBV7-9 and TRBJ2-2; tentative D call: TRBD2 (6 bases). V was trimmed by 1 base and J by 4 bases, leaving 7 bases between them. This CDR3 region has 14 residues. Per germline, CDR1 SEHNR and CDR2 FQNEAQ (reference sequence). The CDR3 here is CASSLGRGTGELFF. In DNA form, the CDR3 reads TGTGCCAGCAGCTTAGGGCGGGGCACCGGGGAGCTGTTTTTT.

Here the CDR3 DNA reads TGTGCCAGCAGTACTTCTCCGAACACCGGGGAGCTGTTTTTT. Residues: CASSTSPNTGELFF. The chain couples TRBV7-3 to TRBJ2-2; no clear D gene. This CDR3 region has 14 residues. Between the trimmed V and J ends, which lost 6 bases and 0 bases, there was a span of 8 bases. Germline V gene sequence: CDR1 SGHTA, CDR2 FQGTGA.

This chain joins TRBV7-2 and TRBJ2-2; D possibly corresponds to TRBD2 (7 bases). Trimming pared 1 base from V and 2 bases from J, leaving 11 bases between. The CDR3 spans 16 residues. Germline V lookup: CDR1 SGHTA, CDR2 FQGNSA. The CDR3 nucleotides are TGTGCCAGCAGCTTAGAGGGGGGGCCTAACACCGGGGAGCTGTTTTTT. Its protein is CASSLEGGPNTGELFF.

This clone turned up a few times. The chain combines TRBV18 with TRBJ1-4; the D gene is possibly TRBD1 (5 bases). This CDR3 spans 15 amino acids. With 2 bases removed from V and 2 bases from J, the gap between germline ends came to 9 bases. Germline V gene sequence: CDR1 KGHSH, CDR2 LQKENI. CDR3 protein: CASSPTGDTNEKLFF. CDR3 nucleotide sequence: TGTGCCAGCTCACCAACGGGGGATACTAATGAAAAACTGTTTTTT.

V is TRBV3-1 (or the pseudogene TRBV3-2) and J is TRBJ2-3; 7 bases align to TRBD1. V lost 1 base and J lost 3; bases outside the gene matches: 13. The CDR3 runs 18 residues. The germline V gene has CDR1 LGHDT and CDR2 YNNKEL (reference sequence). The CDR3 coding sequence is TGTGCCAGCAGCCAAGGCCCCTACAGGGGTCGTAGTACAGATACGCAGTATTTT. Translating it yields CASSQGPYRGRSTDTQYF.

CDR3 residues: CASSWRWSGFTDTQYF. CDR3 coding DNA: TGTGCCAGCAGTTGGAGGTGGTCTGGATTCACAGATACGCAGTATTTT. The rearrangement links TRBV27 to TRBJ2-3, with D perhaps TRBD2 (5 bases). Germline CDR1 reads MNHEY; CDR2 reads SMNVEV (reference sequence). V was trimmed by 4 bases and J by 2 bases, leaving 16 bases between them. This CDR3 region has 16 residues.

The chain links TRBV7-2 to TRBJ1-3; the D gene is possibly TRBD1 (6 bases). Per germline, CDR1 SGHTA and CDR2 FQGNSA. V was pared by 4 bases and J by 2 bases, with 12 bases between. CDR3 length: 15 amino acids. DNA for the CDR3: TGTGCCAGCAGCTCGACAGGAGTTGCTGGAAACACCATATATTTT. The encoded protein is CASSSTGVAGNTIYF. The full variable domain, with the rest looked up from reference TRBV7-2 and TRBJ1-3, is GAGVSQSPSNKVTEKGKDVELRCDPISGHTALYWYRQSLGQGLEFLIYFQGNSAPDKSGLPSDRFSAERTGGSVSTLTIQRTQQEDSAVYLCASSSTGVAGNTIYFGEGSWLTVV.

The chain has TRBV7-9 and TRBJ1-2, with a weak D call TRBD1 (5 bases). Germline-derived CDR1 and CDR2 are SEHNR and FQNEAQ (reference sequence). Trimming left V 5 bases short and J 5 bases short, with 9 bases between. The CDR3 contains 12 residues. CDR3 DNA: TGTGCCAGCAGCCCCGACAGTTATGGCTACACCTTC. Its translation: CASSPDSYGYTF.

This sequence joins TRBV4-1 and TRBJ2-1; the match to TRBD1 covers 12 bases. Looked up from germline, CDR1 is MGHRA and CDR2 is YSYEKL. V trimming: 0 bases; J trimming: 6 bases; junction bases outside the gene matches: 0. The CDR3 has 15 amino acids. CDR3 loop: CASSQEGQGANEQFF. As DNA, the CDR3 is TGCGCCAGCAGCCAAGAGGGACAGGGGGCCAATGAGCAGTTCTTC.

V and J are TRBV6-5 and TRBJ1-6; tentative D call: TRBD1 (5 bases). Trimming shortened V by 0 bases and J by 10 bases, and 16 bases separated the two germline ends. The germline CDR1 and CDR2 sequences are MNHEY and SVGAGI. The CDR3 is 16 amino acids. Here the CDR3 reads CASSYSQGQFQSPLHF. The DNA of the CDR3 is TGTGCCAGCAGTTACTCTCAGGGTCAGTTCCAGTCACCCCTCCACTTT.

The genes are TRBV6-6 and TRBJ2-7; 12 bases fit TRBD1. The germline V gene has CDR1 MNHNY and CDR2 SVGAGI (reference sequence). V was pared by 5 bases and J by 6 bases, with 8 bases of the junction left unmatched. This CDR3 contains 15 residues. Here the CDR3 reads CASSPSGTGGGEQYF. CDR3 DNA sequence: TGTGCCAGCAGTCCATCCGGGACAGGGGGCGGCGAGCAGTACTTC.

The genes are TRBV5-5 and TRBJ2-3; D may be TRBD2 (5 bases). The ends were cut back, 2 bases at V and 1 base at J, with 14 bases in the middle. The CDR3 is 16 residues long. Germline assignment: CDR1 SGHKS and CDR2 YYEKEE (reference sequence). CDR3 in amino acids: CASSFRTDWRTDTQYF. In DNA form, the CDR3 reads TGTGCCAGCAGCTTTCGGACGGACTGGCGCACAGATACGCAGTATTTT. The full variable domain, with the rest looked up from reference TRBV5-5 and TRBJ2-3, is DAGVTQSPTHLIKTRGQQVTLRCSPISGHKSVSWYQQVLGQGPQFIFQYYEKEERGRGNFPDRFSARQFPNYSSELNVNALLLGDSALYLCASSFRTDWRTDTQYFGPGTRLTVL.

This chain connects TRBV6-2 or TRBV6-3 to TRBJ1-1, with 7 bases lining up with TRBD1. The CDR3 is 17 residues long. CDR1 and CDR2 from the germline V gene are MNHEY and SVGEGT. The V segment lost 3 bases and the J segment 0 bases; nucleotides outside the gene matches: 10. CDR3: CASSYPGGLYMNTEAFF. The CDR3 bases are TGTGCCAGCAGTTATCCAGGGGGTTTATATATGAACACTGAAGCTTTCTTT.

V usage is TRBV3-1 (or the pseudogene TRBV3-2) and J usage is TRBJ2-1, with 9 bases matching TRBD2. V lost 2 bases and J lost 7; bases outside the gene matches: 12. The CDR3 totals 17 residues. Germline loops: CDR1 LGHDT, CDR2 YNNKEL (reference sequence). CDR3 region: CASSQPPTSGGRNEQFF. The CDR3 DNA sequence: TGTGCCAGCAGCCAACCTCCGACTAGCGGCGGCCGTAATGAGCAGTTCTTC.

This chain links TRBV7-8 with TRBJ2-3; TRBD2 matches at 9 bases. The CDR3 loop spans 16 amino acids. V gave up 5 bases and J gave up 1 base; unmatched junction bases: 7. Germline V gene sequence: CDR1 SGHVS, CDR2 FQNEAQ. CDR3 in amino acids: CASSPLAGAGTDTQYF. In DNA form, the CDR3 reads TGTGCCAGCAGCCCATTAGCGGGAGCGGGCACAGATACGCAGTATTTT.

V and J are TRBV4-3 and TRBJ2-2; D is perhaps TRBD1 (6 bases). CDR3 length: 15 residues. V lost 3 bases and J 1 base, leaving 9 bases between the germline ends. Germline-derived CDR1 and CDR2 are LGHNA and YSLEER. The CDR3 protein is CASSQGAVNTGELFF. The CDR3 bases are TGCGCCAGCAGCCAGGGGGCCGTGAACACCGGGGAGCTGTTTTTT.

The chain recombines TRBV28 with TRBJ1-2, with 9 positions matching TRBD1. CDR1 and CDR2 from the germline V gene are MDHEN and SYDVKM. The length of the CDR3 is 16 residues. The V gene end was trimmed by 6 bases and the J gene end by 7 bases; junction bases not matched to a gene: 15. CDR3 in amino acids: CASRDPRQGVGGGYTF. The DNA of the CDR3 is TGTGCCAGCAGAGACCCCCGACAGGGGGTTGGAGGTGGCTACACCTTC.

The J gene is TRBJ1-2, the V gene TRBV5-1; D is uncertain. Trimming took off 5 bases at V and 3 bases at J, with 11 bases between the two ends. CDR1 is SGHRS, CDR2 YFSETQ, per germline. The CDR3 loop spans 13 amino acids. The CDR3 spells CASRSEGDYGYTF. CDR3 coding DNA: TGCGCCAGCAGGTCTGAGGGCGACTATGGCTACACCTTC.

V and J are TRBV4-1 and TRBJ2-2; perhaps TRBD1 as D (5 bases). CDR1 MGHRA and CDR2 YSYEKL come from the germline V gene. Trimming removed 0 bases at V and 4 bases at J, with 9 bases between. There are 15 residues in the CDR3. DNA for the CDR3: TGCGCCAGCAGCCAAGATCCAGGGATCACCGGGGAGCTGTTTTTT. It codes for CASSQDPGITGELFF.

Here the CDR3 reads CASSYGTTREQYF. CDR3 DNA sequence: TGTGCCAGCAGTTACGGGACAACGCGTGAGCAGTACTTC. The V and J genes are TRBV12-3 or TRBV12-4 and TRBJ2-7; weak D call: TRBD1 (6 bases). V lost 4 bases, J lost 7 bases, and 14 bases lay in between. The CDR3 is 13 amino acids.

J is TRBJ1-1 and V is TRBV29-1; maybe TRBD1 (6 bases). Germline CDR1 and CDR2: SQVTM and ANQGSEA. V was trimmed by 4 bases and J by 1 base, leaving 10 bases between them. The CDR3 runs 13 residues. The CDR3 spells CSVAGTTNTEAFF. In nucleotides, the CDR3 is TGCAGCGTTGCCGGGACAACGAACACTGAAGCTTTCTTT.

This chain connects TRBV7-2 to TRBJ1-2; TRBD1 agrees at 7 bases. CDR1 and CDR2 from the germline V gene are SGHTA and FQGNSA. The length of the CDR3 is 15 residues. Trimming removed 1 base from V and 5 bases from J; junction bases left unmatched: 7. The CDR3 bases are TGTGCCAGCAGCTTAGGACAGGGAGGAGGGTATGGCTACACCTTC. Translating it yields CASSLGQGGGYGYTF. The entire variable domain, with the rest obtained from reference TRBV7-2 and TRBJ1-2, is as follows: GAGVSQSPSNKVTEKGKDVELRCDPISGHTALYWYRQSLGQGLEFLIYFQGNSAPDKSGLPSDRFSAERTGGSVSTLTIQRTQQEDSAVYLCASSLGQGGGYGYTFGSGTRLTVV.

This clone turned up a few times. J is TRBJ2-7 and V is TRBV7-9, with 12 bases lining up with TRBD2. V lost 1 base and J lost 5; bases outside the gene matches: 0. Germline CDR1 SEHNR, CDR2 FQNEAQ (reference sequence). The CDR3 runs 14 residues. DNA for the CDR3: TGTGCCAGCAGCTTAGGACTAGCGGGAGACGAGCAGTACTTC. Translation gives CASSLGLAGDEQYF.

The rearrangement links TRBV5-1 to TRBJ1-1; no clear D. Germline V lookup: CDR1 SGHRS, CDR2 YFSETQ. V lost 3 bases and J 10 bases, leaving 16 bases between the germline ends. The CDR3 totals 13 residues. CDR3 coding DNA: TGCGCCAGCAGCTCACCGCCTTTTGAGGGAGCTTTCTTT. Protein: CASSSPPFEGAFF.

The count of this clone is one. The chain combines TRBV30 with TRBJ1-4; TRBD1 is a possible D gene (5 bases). The CDR3 length is 13 residues. CDR1 and CDR2 from the germline V gene are GTSNPN and SVGIG (reference sequence). The V end was cut by 3 bases, the J end by 8 bases, with 13 bases between. CDR3 loop: CAWRRQGGEKLFF. CDR3 bases: TGTGCCTGGAGACGGCAGGGAGGCGAAAAACTGTTTTTT.

The chain carries TRBV19 and TRBJ2-7; D is possibly TRBD1 (5 bases). V lost 8 bases to trimming and J lost 1 base, with 15 bases between them. The CDR3 is 14 residues long. Germline V gene sequence: CDR1 LNHDA, CDR2 SQIVND (reference sequence). The CDR3, as DNA: TGTGCCAGTGCCGGACAACCAGCATCCTACGAGCAGTACTTC. Amino acid sequence: CASAGQPASYEQYF.

The chain recombines TRBV9 with TRBJ2-1; TRBD2 aligns across 9 bases. Germline loops: CDR1 SGDLS, CDR2 YYNGEE. The trim removed 1 base at V and 4 bases at J, leaving 3 bases unmatched. The CDR3 contains 15 residues. CDR3 DNA sequence: TGTGCCAGCAGCGTACTAGCGGGAATATACAATGAGCAGTTCTTC. It specifies CASSVLAGIYNEQFF.

The J gene is TRBJ1-5, the V gene TRBV19; 7 nucleotides line up with TRBD1. Germline V lookup: CDR1 LNHDA, CDR2 SQIVND (reference sequence). The CDR3 covers 15 residues. V lost 5 bases to trimming and J lost 2 bases; unmatched junction nucleotides: 6. The CDR3: CASSPGRGGNQPQHF. The CDR3 DNA is TGTGCCAGTAGTCCCGGCAGGGGGGGCAATCAGCCCCAGCATTTT.